This paragraph covers one T cell receptor beta chain sequence. Measured with immunoSEQ multiplex PCR; TCRdb has only the in-frame clones, and not every one. The table includes 75,000 to 85,000 clones, roughly 93% detected once. The data derive from a study of T cell changes during pregnancy in multiple sclerosis. The sequence was obtained from a female donor with multiple sclerosis, enrolled in a pregnancy study. Sequenced material: peripheral blood, taken in the second trimester of pregnancy.

The CDR3 coding sequence is TGTGCCAGCAGCTCTCGGAGCCTTGGGAACACTGAAGCTTTCTTT. Protein product: CASSSRSLGNTEAFF. This sequence joins TRBV11-2 and TRBJ1-1; D unresolved. From germline, CDR1 is SGHAT and CDR2 FQNNGV. This CDR3 spans 15 amino acids. Trimming cost V 4 bases and J 1 base, with 13 bases left between them.